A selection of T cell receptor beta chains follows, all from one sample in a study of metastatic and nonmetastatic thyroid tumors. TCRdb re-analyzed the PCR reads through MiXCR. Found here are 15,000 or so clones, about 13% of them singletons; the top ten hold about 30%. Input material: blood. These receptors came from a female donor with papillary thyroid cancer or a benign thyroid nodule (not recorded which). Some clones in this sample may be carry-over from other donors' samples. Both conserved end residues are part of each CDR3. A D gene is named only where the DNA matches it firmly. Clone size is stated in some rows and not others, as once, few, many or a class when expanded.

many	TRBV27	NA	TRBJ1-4	TGTGCCAGCGCCCGGCGGGGTACAACTAATGAAAAACTGTTTTTT	CASARRGTTNEKLFF
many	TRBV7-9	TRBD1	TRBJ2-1	TGTGCCAGCAGCACACCGAGGGGGCGCAAGTTCTTC	CASSTPRGRKFF
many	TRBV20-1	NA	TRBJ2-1	TGCAGTGCTAGAGGGGTCGGACAGTCTAGCTACAATGAGCAGTTCTTC	CSARGVGQSSYNEQFF
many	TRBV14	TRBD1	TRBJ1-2	TGTGCCAGCAGCTGGACAGGGGAGGTGGGCTACACCTTC	CASSWTGEVGYTF
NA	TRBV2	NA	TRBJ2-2	TGTGCCAGCAGTCTCCAAGACAGCACCGGGGAGCTGTTTTTT	CASSLQDSTGELFF
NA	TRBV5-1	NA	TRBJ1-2	TGCGCCAGCAGTTTGACGAACTATGGCTACACCTTC	CASSLTNYGYTF
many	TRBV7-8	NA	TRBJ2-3	TGTGCCAGCAGCCTAGACAGATACACAGATACGCAGTATTTT	CASSLDRYTDTQYF
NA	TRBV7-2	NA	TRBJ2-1	TGTGCCAGCAGCAATGGACAGAACAATGAGCAGTTGTTC	CASSNGQNNEQLF
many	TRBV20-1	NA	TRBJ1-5	TGCAGTGCTAGAGATGTGGGGAGCCATCAGCCCCAGCATTTT	CSARDVGSHQPQHF
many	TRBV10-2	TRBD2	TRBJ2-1	TGCGCCAGCAAAGCGGGGGGGCTTTACAATGAGCAGTTCTTC	CASKAGGLYNEQFF
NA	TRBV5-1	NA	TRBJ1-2	TGCGCCAGCAGCTTGGTCGTTGGGAGATCTTCGAACTACACCTTC	CASSLVVGRSSNYTF
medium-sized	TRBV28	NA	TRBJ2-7	TGTGCCAGCCTTTCCCGGGACGTCTACGAGCAGTACTTC	CASLSRDVYEQYF
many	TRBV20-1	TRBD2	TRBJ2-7	TGCAGTGCTAAACTAGCCTACGGGGGGGCCTACGAGCAGTACTTC	CSAKLAYGGAYEQYF
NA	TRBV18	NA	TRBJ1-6	TGTGCCAGCTCACCCGGCAGGGCGGATAATTCACCCCTCCACTTT	CASSPGRADNSPLHF
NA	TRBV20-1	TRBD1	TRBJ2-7	TGCAGTGCTTCACCGGGACAGGTGGGCTACGAGCAGTACTTC	CSASPGQVGYEQYF
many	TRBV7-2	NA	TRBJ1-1	TGTGCCAGCACGCTTCGGGGAGACAGGAACACTGAAGCTTTCTTT	CASTLRGDRNTEAFF
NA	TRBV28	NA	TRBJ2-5	TGTGCCAGCAGTTTGGGGGGCCAGCGAAAAGAGACCCAGTACTTC	CASSLGGQRKETQYF
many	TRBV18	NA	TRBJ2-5	TGTGCCAGCTCACCACCGCCCTCCGAAGAGACCCAGTACTTC	CASSPPPSEETQYF
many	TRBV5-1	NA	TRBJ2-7	TGCGCCAGCAGCTTGAGCGAACACGAGCAGTACTTC	CASSLSEHEQYF
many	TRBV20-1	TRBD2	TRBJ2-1	TGCAGTGCTCATGGTGCCCTAGCGGGAGCCTCTGGGGATGAGCAGTTCTTC	CSAHGALAGASGDEQFF
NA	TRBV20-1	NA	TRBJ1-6	TGCAGTGATTCCTTTCAGGGTTCATATAATTCACCCCTCCACTTT	CSDSFQGSYNSPLHF
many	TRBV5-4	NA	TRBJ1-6	TGTGCCAGCAGCCTGGCGGGTATCGCGAATTCACCCCTCCACTTT	CASSLAGIANSPLHF
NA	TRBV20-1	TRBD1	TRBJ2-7	TGCAGTGCTATTCCGGACAGGGGCTACGAGCAGTACTTC	CSAIPDRGYEQYF
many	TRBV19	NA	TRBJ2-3	TGTGCCAGTAGTATCGGTGCTCGGGGTTTTGGGGATACGCAGTATTTT	CASSIGARGFGDTQYF
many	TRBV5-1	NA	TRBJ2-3	TGCGCCAGCAGCGATATCCAGGATACGCAGTATTTT	CASSDIQDTQYF
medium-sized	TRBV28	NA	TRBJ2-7	TGTGCCAGCAGTAAGACGGGAAATTATCCCTACGAGCAGTACTTC	CASSKTGNYPYEQYF
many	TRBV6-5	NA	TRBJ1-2	TGTGCCAGCAGTTACTCGGGGGGAGACTATGGCTACACCTTC	CASSYSGGDYGYTF
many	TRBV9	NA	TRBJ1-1	TGTGCCAGCAGCCCTAAGTGGGCGATAACATTTGGTGAAGCTTTCTTT	CASSPKWAITFGEAFF
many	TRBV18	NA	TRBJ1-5	TGTGCCAGCTCAGGGACGGTCGTCGGAGATAAGCATTTT	CASSGTVVGDKHF
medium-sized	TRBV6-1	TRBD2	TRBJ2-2	TGTGCCAGCCCGGGGAGGGGCGGGAGCGAGGCCGGGGAGCTGTTTTTT	CASPGRGGSEAGELFF
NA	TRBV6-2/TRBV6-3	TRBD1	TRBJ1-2	TGTGCCAGCTTTAGGGGGCGCACGGACTATGGCTACACCTTC	CASFRGRTDYGYTF
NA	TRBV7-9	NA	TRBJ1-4	TGTGCCAGCAGCTTAAGAAGGGAGGGGAGTGAAAAACTGTTTTTT	CASSLRREGSEKLFF
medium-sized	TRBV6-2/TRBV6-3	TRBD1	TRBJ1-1	TGTGCCAGCAGAAGGCGGACAGGGTTCCAAGGGACTGAAGCTTTCTTT	CASRRRTGFQGTEAFF
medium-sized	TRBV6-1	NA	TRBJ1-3	TGTGCCAGCAGTGATCTCGGGTGGGTGCTCGGAAACACCATATATTTT	CASSDLGWVLGNTIYF
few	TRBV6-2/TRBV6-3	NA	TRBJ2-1	TGTGCCAGCAGGCTACAGGTGGCTGGGGTGCTCTTC	CASRLQVAGVLF
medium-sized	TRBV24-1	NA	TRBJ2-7	TGTGCCACCAGTGATTTTGCGGGGGCCACCGTCTACGAGCAGTACTTC	CATSDFAGATVYEQYF
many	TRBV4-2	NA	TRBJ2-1	TGTGCCAGCAGCCCCGGGACTTCACGCCCTAATGAGCAGTTCTTC	CASSPGTSRPNEQFF
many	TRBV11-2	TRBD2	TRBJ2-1	TGTGCCAGCAGCAGCGGACTAGCGGGACCCGTGGGGAATGAGCAGTTCTTC	CASSSGLAGPVGNEQFF
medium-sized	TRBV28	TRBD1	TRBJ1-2	TGTGCCAGCAGTTCTGCAGGGGGCGCGTTGTCTAACACCTTC	CASSSAGGALSNTF
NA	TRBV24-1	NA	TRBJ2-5	TGTGCCACCTATGGACTACCAAGAGACCAGTACTTC	CATYGLPRDQYF
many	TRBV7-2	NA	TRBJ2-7	TGTGCCAGCAGCTTAGGTGGCAGGGGTATTGGGTTC	CASSLGGRGIGF
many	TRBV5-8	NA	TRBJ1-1	TGTGCCAGCGGCAGCGTGGGGCTCGTCACTGAAGCTTTCTTT	CASGSVGLVTEAFF
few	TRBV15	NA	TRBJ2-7	TGTACCACCAGCAGAGAGGGCGGCCCGGTTATGGGGTGGGAGCAGTACTTC	CTTSREGGPVMGWEQYF
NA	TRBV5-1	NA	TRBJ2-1	TGCGCCAGCAGCGGGGGGACAATTAGCTCCTACAATGAGCAGTTCTTC	CASSGGTISSYNEQFF
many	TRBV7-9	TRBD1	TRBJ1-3	TGTGCCAGCAGCCGCGGGACAGGGGAAAACACCATATATTTT	CASSRGTGENTIYF
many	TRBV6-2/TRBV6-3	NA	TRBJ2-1	TGTGCCAGCAGAAAAGGGACCTCCAATGAGCAGTTCTTC	CASRKGTSNEQFF
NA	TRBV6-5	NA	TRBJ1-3	TGTGCTAGCAGTTACCAGTGGACTGCTGGAAACACCATATATTTT	CASSYQWTAGNTIYF
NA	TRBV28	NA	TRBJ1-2	TGTGCCAGCAGCTCCCTGGGGCCCCATGGCTACACCTTC	CASSSLGPHGYTF
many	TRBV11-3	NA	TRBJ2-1	TGTGCCAGCAGCTATTCATGGTCCAGTGGGGTGCAGTTCTTC	CASSYSWSSGVQFF
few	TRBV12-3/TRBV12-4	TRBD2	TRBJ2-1	TGTGCCAGCAGCAGGACTAGTGGGACCCTGGGTGAGCAGTTCTTC	CASSRTSGTLGEQFF
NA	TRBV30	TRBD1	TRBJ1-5	TGTGCCTGGAGTTATGGACAGGGGGATCAGCCCCAGCATTTT	CAWSYGQGDQPQHF
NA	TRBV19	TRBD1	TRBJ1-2	TGTGCCAGTAGTCCGGGACAGCTACCAGCTAACTATGGCTACACCTTC	CASSPGQLPANYGYTF
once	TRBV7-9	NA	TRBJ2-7	TGTGCCAGCAGCTTCGATACTTCTATGGCCGAGCAGTACTTC	CASSFDTSMAEQYF
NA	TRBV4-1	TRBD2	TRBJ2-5	TGCGCCAGCGGCCGGACTAGCGTGGGGGCGGAAGAGACCCAGTACTTC	CASGRTSVGAEETQYF
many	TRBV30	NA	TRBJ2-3	TGTGCCTGGAACCTGGGCACAGATACGCAGTATTTT	CAWNLGTDTQYF
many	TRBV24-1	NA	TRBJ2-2	TGTGCCACCAGTGATGGTCCCCCCCGGGCAGGGCGGACCGGGGAGCTGTTTTTT	CATSDGPPRAGRTGELFF
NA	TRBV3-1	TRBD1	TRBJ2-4	TGTGCCAGCAGCCAACCCGGGACAGGGTTCATTCAGTACTTC	CASSQPGTGFIQYF